Listed here is a single T cell receptor (beta chain). This clone was recorded a few times. The antigen it recognizes is unknown. No much larger clone exists at a distance of one base, and base qualities are not known. The source of the sample is a study of blood T cell repertoires in COVID-19 (dated by TCRdb to about 2020). General notes on the study: The collaborator samples originated in the United States, Italy and Spain and spanned the acute and convalescent phases of COVID-19. The material from the prospective study consisted of cDNA or gDNA derived from T cells, B-cell-depleted T cells, or PBMCs. Deeply sampled blood TCRbeta repertoires from subjects exposed to, actively infected with, or recovered from COVID-19 were included in the dataset. A freely available public database, intended as a resource for researchers studying the immune response to SARS-CoV-2, is where the repertoires were released. Samples came from the ongoing ImmuneRACE study (first 160 participants) plus 1,254 subjects from 6 global collaborators. The sample metadata nearly always contained a de-identified subject ID, COVID-19 status, age in years and sex. Where available, HLA class I and class II types were obtained from metadata supplied by the sample provider rather than from assay-based typing.

From its cysteine to its phenylalanine, the CDR3 spans 13 amino acids. Solely the CDR3 DNA is kept, with 39 bases framed from the first base. Via the germline V gene (reference sequence), CDR1 is GTSNPN and CDR2 SVGIG. Trimming leaves V shorter by 5 bases and J shorter by 5 bases, with the junction holding 7 bases beyond the gene matches. TCRbeta CDR3 regions were amplified from genomic DNA by means of the immunoSEQ Assay, a bias-controlled multiplex PCR. The source study handled its data this way. Nucleated cell counts per sample were estimated from amplification of reference gene primers within the assay. To quantify the absolute abundance of each unique TCRbeta CDR3 rearrangement, sequence reads were collapsed and filtered. For each sample, productive Simpson clonality was calculated as the square root of Simpson's diversity index over productive rearrangements. TCRdb limited this immuneACCESS table to in-frame rearrangements with V and J called. A share of clones is missing; checked studies link under half to unresolved V genes, and the rest is unexplained. V and J calls plus clone size are reproduced from that table; the DNA served to infer D and trimming. Across this sample there are about 100,000 clones, with approximately 80% seen only once. Jointly, the top ten make up 12% of the sample.

What the work shows at the level of the full study, not this receptor alone: The quantity of clinical and demographic metadata differed by source and by participant and was supplied without curation.

Whole blood was collected in K2EDTA tubes by collaborating institutions according to the institutions' own protocols. Collaborator samples were shipped for TCRbeta analysis as frozen whole blood, isolated PBMCs, or DNA extracted from either sample type. This TCR came from a woman in her 70s with acute or convalescent COVID-19. The source material was peripheral blood. Recombination connected TRBV30 to TRBJ1-2; 8 of the junction bases match TRBD1. The CDR3 region: CAWAPDRVYGYTF. In nucleotides, the sequence is TGTGCCTGGGCTCCGGACAGGGTGTATGGCTACACCTTC.